Shown below are 28 T cell receptor beta chains from a single sample sequenced in a study of beta chain features in type 1 diabetes. Expressed TCRB transcripts were sequenced, since all the RNA that had been isolated was reverse transcribed. Sequencing used immunoSEQ multiplex PCR; TCRdb keeps in-frame clones, though not all of them. The sample holds roughly 150,000 clones, about 8.1% seen once. Sequenced material: central memory CD4+ T cells from blood. The receptors derive from a man in his late teens or twenties in good health.

This clone has just a few counts. The gene calls are TRBV10-3 and TRBJ2-1, with TRBD1 matching over 8 bases. CDR1 ENHRY and CDR2 SYGVKD come from the germline V gene. V shed 6 bases, J shed 6 bases, and the junction held 16 bases outside the gene matches. The CDR3 loop spans 17 amino acids. Here the CDR3 DNA reads TGTGCCATCAGGGACAGTCTCGGACAGGGAATTGTCAATGAGCAGTTCTTC. It translates to CAIRDSLGQGIVNEQFF.

This clone was observed many times. The rearrangement uses TRBV18 and TRBJ1-5, with D perhaps TRBD1 (5 bases). Trimming stripped 1 base from V and 5 bases from J, with 12 bases between. CDR3 length equals 15 residues. Germline-derived CDR1 and CDR2 are KGHSH and LQKENI. The DNA of the CDR3 is TGTGCCAGCTCACCACACTTACAGGCCGATCAGCCCCAGCATTTT. Its protein is CASSPHLQADQPQHF.

The chain recombines TRBV5-1 with TRBJ1-2; D might be TRBD1 (6 bases). V lost 1 base to trimming and J lost 4 bases, with 8 bases between them. CDR1 is SGHRS and CDR2 is YFSETQ in the germline V gene. CDR3 length: 13 amino acids. The CDR3 spells CASSLPGAYGYTF. The CDR3 DNA reads TGCGCCAGCAGCTTGCCAGGGGCCTATGGCTACACCTTC.

This chain connects TRBV14 to TRBJ1-1; no clear D gene. Trimming left V 5 bases short and J 11 bases short, with 12 bases between. CDR1 and CDR2 from the germline V gene are SGHDN and FVKESK. This CDR3 has 11 residues. The CDR3 protein is CASSSAGVAFF. The CDR3 DNA sequence: TGTGCCAGCAGCTCTGCCGGGGTCGCTTTCTTT.

This clone appeared a few times. CDR3 sequence: CASSIRSQSYNEQFF. CDR3 coding DNA: TGTGCCAGCTCCATTCGAAGCCAATCCTACAATGAGCAGTTCTTC. The chain couples TRBV18 to TRBJ2-1; D not resolved. V was clipped by 6 bases and J by 1 base, with 13 bases between them. The CDR3 runs 15 residues. CDR1 is KGHSH, CDR2 LQKENI, per germline.

This clone appeared a few times. The genes are TRBV7-2 and TRBJ2-3, with D possibly matching TRBD2 (6 bases). Germline V gene data show CDR1 as SGHTA and CDR2 as FQGNSA. The ends were cut back, 5 bases at V and 0 bases at J, with 12 bases in the middle. This CDR3 is built from 15 residues. For the CDR3, the DNA is TGTGCCAGCAGCCCGGACTACCAGAGCACAGATACGCAGTATTTT. Its translation: CASSPDYQSTDTQYF.

The V call is TRBV11-3, the J call TRBJ2-1; 7 bases match TRBD2. CDR3 length: 15 residues. Germline V CDR1 and CDR2: SGHNT, YENEEA. V trimming: 4 bases; J trimming: 2 bases; junction bases outside the gene matches: 5. CDR3 DNA sequence: TGTGCCAGCAGCTCCGGGGGGTCCCCCTACAATGAGCAGTTCTTC. Translating gives CASSSGGSPYNEQFF.

V is TRBV7-7 and J is TRBJ2-7; 7 bases align to TRBD1. The V gene end was trimmed by 0 bases and the J gene end by 0 bases; junction bases not matched to a gene: 2. Germline CDR1 reads SSHAT; CDR2 reads FNYEAQ (reference sequence). There are 15 residues in the CDR3. The CDR3 loop is CASSLAPGGSYEQYF. The CDR3, as DNA: TGTGCCAGCAGCTTAGCGCCAGGGGGCTCCTACGAGCAGTACTTC.

This clone came up a few times. V usage is TRBV7-2 and J usage is TRBJ2-1; D perhaps matches TRBD2 (5 bases). Trimming shortened V by 5 bases and J by 9 bases, and 14 bases separated the two germline ends. Germline lookup yields CDR1 SGHTA and CDR2 FQGNSA. CDR3 length: 13 amino acids. CDR3 amino acids: CASSRDERGEQFF. CDR3 sequence (DNA): TGTGCCAGCAGCCGAGATGAACGGGGTGAGCAGTTCTTC.

This clone has ten or more counts. This chain uses TRBV29-1 with TRBJ1-1; TRBD1 aligns across 7 bases. J gave up 11 bases and V 8 bases, and 11 bases lay outside the gene matches. In germline, CDR1 is SQVTM, CDR2 ANQGSEA. The CDR3 consists of 11 residues. The DNA for the CDR3 is TGCAGCCCTCAGACAGGGAAGACGGCTTTCTTT. As protein: CSPQTGKTAFF.

This clone was found many times. This sequence joins TRBV9 and TRBJ1-4, with D maybe TRBD1 (5 bases). CDR1 is SGDLS, CDR2 YYNGEE, per germline. V lost 3 bases, J lost 9 bases, and 15 bases lay in between. This CDR3 is built from 14 residues. The CDR3 reads CASSAGTGPQKLFF. CDR3 sequence (DNA): TGTGCCAGCAGCGCCGGGACTGGGCCCCAAAAACTGTTTTTT.

By proportion, this clone is medium-sized. The rearrangement joins TRBV28 to TRBJ2-7; the D gene is possibly TRBD2 (6 bases). Looked up from germline, CDR1 is MDHEN and CDR2 is SYDVKM. This CDR3 spans 15 amino acids. The ends were cut back, 2 bases at V and 3 bases at J, with 14 bases in the middle. In DNA form, the CDR3 reads TGTGCCAGCAGTTTAGGCGGGGTAGCCTTCTACGAGCAGTACTTC. Translating it yields CASSLGGVAFYEQYF.

This clone has at least ten counts. The chain carries TRBV2 and TRBJ2-5; perhaps TRBD2 as D (5 bases). Germline values: CDR1 SNHLY, CDR2 FYNNEI. The CDR3 totals 15 residues. V shed 9 bases and J shed 5 bases, with 22 bases lying between them. Here the CDR3 DNA reads TGTGCCAGTAACGGGGTAATAGCCGAGGTCGAGACCCAGTACTTC. Its protein is CASNGVIAEVETQYF.

This clone was seen a handful of times. As DNA, the CDR3 is TGTGCCAGCAGTGACCTACAGGGAAGGTCGCCCCTCCACTTT. This encodes CASSDLQGRSPLHF. This chain uses TRBV25-1 with TRBJ1-6; TRBD1 is a possible D gene (6 bases). CDR1 and CDR2 (germline): MGHDK, SYGVNS. V dropped 3 bases and J dropped 13 bases, with 16 bases sitting between them. The CDR3 totals 14 residues.

The V call is TRBV6-5, the J call TRBJ1-1; D unclear. Trimming left V 7 bases short and J 1 base short, with 10 bases between. The CDR3 runs to 13 residues. CDR1 is MNHEY, CDR2 SVGAGI, per germline. The CDR3 loop is CASTEVSNTEAFF. The CDR3 DNA reads as TGTGCCAGCACGGAGGTTTCGAACACTGAAGCTTTCTTT.

The chain couples TRBV5-1 to TRBJ2-7, with TRBD1 matching over 7 bases. V gave up 3 bases and J gave up 7 bases; unmatched junction bases: 19. The CDR3 is made up of 17 amino acids. The germline V gene encodes CDR1 SGHRS and CDR2 YFSETQ. CDR3: CASSSNNQQGLSGEQYF. The CDR3, as DNA: TGCGCCAGCAGCTCCAACAATCAACAGGGGCTGTCGGGTGAGCAGTACTTC.

This chain connects TRBV11-2 to TRBJ2-7; 11 bases line up with TRBD1. The germline gives CDR1 SGHAT, CDR2 FQNNGV. V dropped 5 bases and J dropped 1; count of bases not matched to a gene: 7. The CDR3 is made up of 16 amino acids. The CDR3 sequence: CASSTNRDRGSYEQYF. Written as DNA, the CDR3 is TGTGCCAGCAGCACAAACCGGGACAGGGGGTCCTACGAGCAGTACTTC.

The rearrangement joins TRBV7-9 to TRBJ2-1; D ambiguous. The CDR3 has 13 amino acids. The germline V gene encodes CDR1 SEHNR and CDR2 FQNEAQ (reference sequence). Trimming took 2 bases from V and 8 from J, leaving 10 bases between them. The DNA for the CDR3 is TGTGCCAGCAGCTTACTAGTTCTGTATGAGCAGTTCTTC. It specifies CASSLLVLYEQFF. Full variable domain (remainder filled in from reference TRBV7-9 and TRBJ2-1): DTGVSQNPRHKITKRGQNVTFRCDPISEHNRLYWYRQTLGQGPEFLTYFQNEAQLEKSRLLSDRFSAERPKGSFSTLEIQRTEQGDSAMYLCASSLLVLYEQFFGPGTRLTVL.

The chain carries TRBV19 and TRBJ1-1; 7 bases match TRBD1. Germline-derived CDR1 and CDR2 are LNHDA and SQIVND (reference sequence). The CDR3 contains 17 residues. V shed 4 bases and J 1 base; nucleotides not matched to a gene: 12. The CDR3: CASSTRQGQRQNTEAFF. The CDR3 DNA is TGTGCCAGTAGTACCCGACAGGGCCAGAGACAGAACACTGAAGCTTTCTTT. The full variable domain, completed using reference TRBV19 and TRBJ1-1, is DGGITQSPKYLFRKEGQNVTLSCEQNLNHDAMYWYRQDPGQGLRLIYYSQIVNDFQKGDIAEGYSVSREKKESFPLTVTSAQKNPTAFYLCASSTRQGQRQNTEAFFGQGTRLTVV.

Only a few counts were recorded for this clone. The chain employs TRBV7-9 and TRBJ2-1; a possible D gene is TRBD1 (6 bases). CDR3 length: 14 residues. Trimming removed 5 bases at V and 6 bases at J, with 14 bases between. Germline CDR1 SEHNR, CDR2 FQNEAQ (reference sequence). The CDR3 region is CASSLNLGGNEQFF. DNA of the CDR3: TGTGCCAGCAGCCTTAACTTAGGGGGCAATGAGCAGTTCTTC.

The chain is built from TRBV7-9 and TRBJ2-3; 7 positions match TRBD1. CDR1 SEHNR and CDR2 FQNEAQ come from the germline V gene (reference sequence). This CDR3 is 15 amino acids long. V lost 6 bases, J lost 3 bases, and 9 bases stayed unmatched. Here the CDR3 reads CASRGRDRVTDTQYF. CDR3 nucleotides: TGTGCCAGCAGGGGGCGCGACAGGGTGACAGATACGCAGTATTTT.

The sample holds many counts of this clone. The V and J genes are TRBV5-4 and TRBJ2-1, with 8 bases matching TRBD2. The J segment lost 8 bases and the V segment lost 1 base, leaving 11 bases of the junction unmatched. The CDR3 totals 16 residues. Germline loops: CDR1 SGHNT, CDR2 YYREEE (reference sequence). CDR3 protein: CASSLPLGSGRYEQFF. DNA for the CDR3: TGTGCCAGCAGCTTGCCGCTTGGGAGCGGGAGATATGAGCAGTTCTTC.

This clone was counted at least ten times. The rearrangement joins TRBV5-4 to TRBJ2-7; the D gene is possibly TRBD2 (5 bases). Germline V gives CDR1 SGHNT, CDR2 YYREEE (reference sequence). The CDR3 is made up of 14 amino acids. V lost 4 bases and J lost 2, with 13 bases in between. The CDR3 nucleotides read TGTGCCAGCAGCCCTTCGGAGGTAACCTACGAGCAGTACTTC. This sequence encodes CASSPSEVTYEQYF.

This clone appeared a few times. The chain joins TRBV6-5 to TRBJ1-1; a possible D gene is TRBD1 (6 bases). Germline-derived CDR1 and CDR2 are MNHEY and SVGAGI. V lost 5 bases and J lost 1, with 11 bases in between. The CDR3 covers 14 residues. DNA for the CDR3: TGTGCCAGCAGTGCCTGGACAGCGAACACTGAAGCTTTCTTT. Protein product: CASSAWTANTEAFF.

This clone was seen ten or more times. The V gene is TRBV14, the J gene TRBJ2-1, with no clear D. The CDR3 runs to 14 residues. V lost 4 bases, J lost 7 bases, and 14 bases lay in between. Per germline, CDR1 SGHDN and CDR2 FVKESK. In DNA, the CDR3 is TGTGCCAGCAGCCCGACGGGTCCTCGGAATGAGCAGTTCTTC. This sequence encodes CASSPTGPRNEQFF.

This clone showed up many times. The gene calls are TRBV6-1 and TRBJ2-2; the D gene is possibly TRBD2 (6 bases). CDR1 and CDR2 (germline): MNHNS, SASEGT. Trimming pared 6 bases from V and 6 bases from J, leaving 11 bases between. CDR3 size: 13 residues. CDR3 DNA sequence: TGTGCCAGCAGGGGACTTAATGCCGGGGAGCTGTTTTTT. Residues: CASRGLNAGELFF.

Ten or more counts support this clone. The chain recombines TRBV4-2 with TRBJ1-5, with D uncertain. Germline loops: CDR1 LGHNA, CDR2 YNFKEQ. Trimming stripped 3 bases from V and 11 bases from J, with 8 bases between. The CDR3 is 11 residues long. The CDR3 DNA follows: TGTGCCAGCAGCCAGGAGGGCGCCCAGCATTTT. Translating it yields CASSQEGAQHF.

This chain uses TRBV11-2 with TRBJ2-4; D possibly corresponds to TRBD1 (7 bases). Germline lookup yields CDR1 SGHAT and CDR2 FQNNGV. Between the trimmed V and J ends, which lost 5 bases and 5 bases, there was a span of 22 bases. The CDR3 loop spans 17 amino acids. DNA of the CDR3: TGTGCCAGCAGCGTGCCGGGACAGCAGTGGGGGGAAAACATTCAGTACTTC. As protein: CASSVPGQQWGENIQYF.